These 26 T cell receptor beta chains were all obtained from the same sample, sequenced in a study of response to subunit inactivated influenza vaccine. TCRdb ran MiXCR on the RT-PCR reads and lists one entry per CDR3 protein. There are 500,000 to 600,000 distinct CDR3 sequences in the sample; approximately 12% occur only once, and about 12% lies in the top ten. The sample in question was PBMCs from blood, obtained about 6 weeks after vaccination. These TCRs come from a middle-aged man who received an inactivated influenza vaccine.

This rearrangement joins TRBV7-2 to TRBJ2-7, with D perhaps TRBD2 (6 bases). The CDR3 has 14 residues. Trimming stripped 3 bases from V and 4 bases from J, with 13 bases between. CDR1 and CDR2 (germline): SGHTA, FQGNSA. CDR3 amino acids: CASSFSLGGYEQYF. The DNA for the CDR3 is TGTGCCAGCAGCTTTTCCCTTGGGGGGTACGAGCAGTACTTC.

This clonotype showed up just a few times. The rearrangement joins TRBV4-2 to TRBJ2-7; D is undetermined. The V gene lost 0 bases and the J gene lost 1 base, with 13 bases spanning the gap. The CDR3 extends over 16 amino acids. Germline V CDR1 and CDR2: LGHNA, YNFKEQ. As DNA, the CDR3 is TGTGCCAGCAGCCAAGATGCAGATAGTTTTTCCTACGAGCAGTACTTC. Translation: CASSQDADSFSYEQYF.

A few counts support this clonotype. The J gene is TRBJ2-1, the V gene TRBV9; 7 bases agree with TRBD2. Germline CDR1 reads SGDLS; CDR2 reads YYNGEE. The CDR3 loop spans 15 amino acids. The V gene end was trimmed by 0 bases and the J gene end by 7 bases; junction bases not matched to a gene: 7. The CDR3 nucleotides are TGTGCCAGCAGCGTAGGGGCATCCGGGGGGAATGAGCAGTTCTTC. Translation gives CASSVGASGGNEQFF.

This clonotype was counted a few times. The CDR3 bases are TGCAGTGCCGGGCCATTAGCCAAAAACATTCAGTACTTC. Translated: CSAGPLAKNIQYF. The J gene is TRBJ2-4, the V gene TRBV20-1; the D is unclear. Germline lookup yields CDR1 DFQATT and CDR2 SNEGSKA (reference sequence). Trimming removed 6 bases from V and 0 bases from J, with 9 bases in between. The CDR3 has 13 amino acids.

This clonotype was picked up many times. This rearrangement joins TRBV5-1 to TRBJ2-5; TRBD1 aligns across 8 bases. Trimming cost V 0 bases and J 4 bases; bases outside gene matches: 11. The germline V gene encodes CDR1 SGHRS and CDR2 YFSETQ. This CDR3 contains 17 residues. The CDR3 DNA reads TGCGCCAGCAGCTTGGCCTTGGGCAGGGGGCAGTTAGAGACCCAGTACTTC. Translating gives CASSLALGRGQLETQYF.

This clonotype was detected many times. The rearrangement links TRBV5-1 to TRBJ2-7, with 12 bases that match TRBD1. CDR1 and CDR2 (germline): SGHRS, YFSETQ. This CDR3 spans 14 amino acids. V gave up 4 bases and J gave up 5 bases; unmatched junction bases: 4. The CDR3 DNA sequence: TGCGCCAGCAGCCGTGGGACAGGGGGCGACGAGCAGTACTTC. This encodes CASSRGTGGDEQYF.

This clonotype showed up just a few times. The chain employs TRBV2 and TRBJ2-1; D is ambiguous. V lost 7 bases to trimming and J lost 6 bases, with 10 bases between them. Germline V gives CDR1 SNHLY, CDR2 FYNNEI. This CDR3 is 12 amino acids long. DNA of the CDR3: TGTGCCAGCATAGAGTGGTCCAATGAGCAGTTCTTC. This gives the protein CASIEWSNEQFF.

V and J are TRBV7-3 and TRBJ2-1, with 12 nucleotides matching TRBD2. This CDR3 is built from 16 residues. The ends lost 5 bases at V and 7 bases at J; junction bases unmatched: 9. Germline CDR1 is SGHTA and CDR2 is FQGTGA. CDR3 bases: TGTGCCAGCAGCCCCGGTACGACTAGCGGGAGTAATGAGCAGTTCTTC. It yields the protein CASSPGTTSGSNEQFF. The variable domain in full, completed from reference TRBV7-3 and TRBJ2-1, reads GAGVSQTPSNKVTEKGKYVELRCDPISGHTALYWYRQSLGQGPEFLIYFQGTGAADDSGLPNDRFFAVRPEGSVSTLKIQRTERGDSAVYLCASSPGTTSGSNEQFFGPGTRLTVL.

The genes are TRBV11-1 and TRBJ2-5, with D possibly being TRBD1 or TRBD2 (6 bases each). Germline CDR1 is SGHAT and CDR2 is FQDESV (reference sequence). CDR3 length: 18 residues. Trimming pared 4 bases from V and 4 bases from J, leaving 25 bases between. CDR3 in amino acids: CASSSYPNAEGGRETQYF. The DNA of the CDR3 is TGTGCCAGCAGCTCCTACCCCAACGCGGAGGGGGGAAGAGAGACCCAGTACTTC.

This clonotype came up many times. The gene calls are TRBV6-1 and TRBJ1-4; D unclear. There are 14 residues in the CDR3. Germline values: CDR1 MNHNS, CDR2 SASEGT. V lost 8 bases, J lost 8 bases, and 18 bases lay in between. The CDR3 bases are TGTGCCAGCCGTAATGAGGCCCCTGGCGAAAAACTGTTTTTT. Its protein is CASRNEAPGEKLFF.

This clonotype appeared a few times. J is TRBJ2-7 and V is TRBV4-2, with no clear D. Trimming took off 0 bases at V and 7 bases at J, with 16 bases between the two ends. CDR1 is LGHNA, CDR2 YNFKEQ, per germline. The CDR3 length is 15 residues. The DNA for the CDR3 is TGTGCCAGCAGCCAAGACCGACGGAGATTTGAGGAGCAGTACTTC. Translated: CASSQDRRRFEEQYF.

This clonotype was picked up many times. The chain carries TRBV12-3 or TRBV12-4 and TRBJ2-5, with D perhaps matching TRBD1 (5 bases). The CDR3 length is 14 residues. V gave up 3 bases and J gave up 1 base, with 9 bases separating them. The CDR3 DNA sequence: TGTGCCAGCAGTTTTAACAGGCGCCAAGAGACCCAGTACTTC. Translating gives CASSFNRRQETQYF.

This clonotype showed up just once. This may be a read error, as it is one base from a much larger clone. The missing conserved phenylalanine or tryptophan at the end of this CDR3 makes a read error likely. The chain joins TRBV28 to TRBJ2-1; 10 nucleotides agree with TRBD2. The CDR3 is 15 residues long. Germline trimming cut 8 bases from V and 8 bases from J; bases unmatched to any gene: 12. Germline assignment: CDR1 MDHEN and CDR2 SYDVKM. CDR3 protein: CASFPPSGSGHEQFV. DNA of the CDR3: TGTGCCAGCTTTCCCCCTAGCGGGAGTGGGCATGAGCAGTTCGTC.

This clonotype was seen a few times. The genes are TRBV28 and TRBJ2-4; D is possibly TRBD1 or TRBD2 (5 bases each). Germline CDR1 MDHEN, CDR2 SYDVKM. This CDR3 contains 13 residues. Trimming pared 6 bases from V and 8 bases from J, leaving 14 bases between. CDR3 in amino acids: CASSKPGTDIQYF. In nucleotides, the CDR3 is TGTGCCAGCAGCAAACCCGGGACCGACATTCAGTACTTC. The whole variable domain, remainder taken from reference TRBV28 and TRBJ2-4, is DVKVTQSSRYLVKRTGEKVFLECVQDMDHENMFWYRQDPGLGLRLIYFSYDVKMKEKGDIPEGYSVSREKKERFSLILESASTNQTSMYLCASSKPGTDIQYFGAGTRLSVL.

This chain uses TRBV20-1 with TRBJ2-1, with 9 bases lining up with TRBD1. The V gene's germline CDR1 is DFQATT and CDR2 SNEGSKA (reference sequence). CDR3 length equals 15 residues. With V trimmed by 3 bases and J by 8 bases, 11 bases remained unmatched. Written as DNA, the CDR3 is TGCAGTGCTAGTGACCTGGGGACAGGGCGCGATGAGCAGTTCTTC. It codes for CSASDLGTGRDEQFF.

This clonotype was seen more than once but under ten times. The chain is built from TRBV28 and TRBJ2-1; TRBD1 matches 7 bases. CDR1 and CDR2 (germline): MDHEN, SYDVKM. V gave up 6 bases and J gave up 0 bases; unmatched junction bases: 14. The CDR3 has 18 residues. The CDR3 nucleotides read TGTGCCAGCAGAACCACCGGGACAGCACGTATCTCCTACAATGAGCAGTTCTTC. As protein: CASRTTGTARISYNEQFF. Variable domain in full (rest from reference TRBV28 and TRBJ2-1): DVKVTQSSRYLVKRTGEKVFLECVQDMDHENMFWYRQDPGLGLRLIYFSYDVKMKEKGDIPEGYSVSREKKERFSLILESASTNQTSMYLCASRTTGTARISYNEQFFGPGTRLTVL.

There are a few counts of this clonotype. The V and J genes are TRBV5-1 and TRBJ2-1, with TRBD2 identical over 14 bases. Germline V CDR1 and CDR2: SGHRS, YFSETQ. J lost 8 bases, V lost 3 bases, and 4 bases had no gene match. The CDR3 is 15 residues long. CDR3 sequence reads: CASSSGLAGEDEQFF. CDR3 bases: TGCGCCAGCAGCTCGGGACTAGCGGGAGAAGATGAGCAGTTCTTC.

V usage is TRBV6-4 and J usage is TRBJ2-7; TRBD2 agrees at 12 bases. In germline, CDR1 is MRHNA, CDR2 SNTAGT. V was clipped by 7 bases and J by 5 bases; unmatched bases: 6. This CDR3 has 14 amino acids. The CDR3 bases are TGTGCCAGCATTCGACTAGCGGGAGTAAACGAGCAGTACTTC. Its protein product is CASIRLAGVNEQYF.

The chain couples TRBV6-2 or TRBV6-3 to TRBJ2-1, with 14 bases lining up with TRBD2. Germline loops: CDR1 MNHEY, CDR2 SVGEGT. The ends lost 2 bases at V and 8 bases at J; junction bases unmatched: 5. This CDR3 is 16 amino acids long. CDR3 amino acids: CASSYPSTSGGDEQFF. CDR3 in DNA: TGTGCCAGCAGTTACCCCTCGACTAGCGGGGGGGATGAGCAGTTCTTC.

A few counts support this clonotype. J is TRBJ2-1 and V is TRBV6-2 or TRBV6-3; 7 bases are a match to TRBD1. Unmatched junction bases numbered 7, after V lost 6 bases and J lost 2 bases. The CDR3 is 15 amino acids. Germline CDR1 and CDR2: MNHEY and SVGEGT. The CDR3 nucleotides are TGTGCCAGCAGCCTCGGACAGGTCGCCTACAATGAGCAGTTCTTC. Translated, it gives CASSLGQVAYNEQFF.

A few counts support this clonotype. This chain's CDR3 is CASSSGDPYNEQFF. Here the CDR3 DNA reads TGCGCCAGCAGCTCAGGGGACCCTTACAATGAGCAGTTCTTC. The V and J genes are TRBV5-1 and TRBJ2-1; TRBD1 might be the D (6 bases). CDR1 SGHRS and CDR2 YFSETQ come from the germline V gene. V lost 3 bases and J 4 bases, leaving 11 bases between the germline ends. The length of the CDR3 is 14 residues.

There are a few counts of this clonotype. This chain uses TRBV20-1 with TRBJ1-6, with D hard to call. CDR1 and CDR2 (germline): DFQATT, SNEGSKA (reference sequence). V lost 3 bases to trimming and J lost 3 bases, with 6 bases between them. The CDR3 covers 13 residues. CDR3 in DNA: TGCAGTGCTAGTAACGACTATAATTCACCCCTCCACTTT. Protein sequence: CSASNDYNSPLHF.

The V gene is TRBV5-1, the J gene TRBJ2-3; either TRBD1 or TRBD2 may supply D (6 bases each). The germline CDR1 and CDR2 sequences are SGHRS and YFSETQ. The CDR3 is 14 residues long. The ends were cut back, 5 bases at V and 1 base at J, with 11 bases in the middle. The CDR3 sequence: CASRRGAGTDTQYF. CDR3 DNA sequence: TGCGCCAGCAGGAGGGGGGCCGGCACAGATACGCAGTATTTT.

The chain combines TRBV20-1 with TRBJ2-7, with D hard to call. The germline V gene has CDR1 DFQATT and CDR2 SNEGSKA (reference sequence). Trimming removed 7 bases at V and 0 bases at J, with 7 bases between. The CDR3 consists of 11 residues. The CDR3 coding sequence is TGCAGTGTCCGGCCCTCCTACGAGCAGTACTTC. Translation: CSVRPSYEQYF.

This clonotype showed up just a few times. V is TRBV6-2 or TRBV6-3 and J is TRBJ1-5; D perhaps matches TRBD1 (6 bases). V was pared by 7 bases and J by 3 bases, with 13 bases between. Germline V gene data show CDR1 as MNHEY and CDR2 as SVGEGT. The CDR3 consists of 14 residues. DNA of the CDR3: TGTGCCAGCAACACAGGGACCCTCAATCAGCCCCAGCATTTT. Its protein product is CASNTGTLNQPQHF.

A note on this clonotype: A read error is possible here, since a much larger clone lies one base away. The gene calls are TRBV20-1 and TRBJ2-2; 11 nucleotides match TRBD2. Germline V CDR1 and CDR2: DFQATT, SNEGSKA (reference sequence). The V gene end was trimmed by 5 bases and the J gene end by 4 bases; junction bases not matched to a gene: 15. This CDR3 comprises 18 residues. The CDR3 DNA reads TGCAGTGCTGCCTTGTGTACTAGCGGGAGTCGGGGCACCGGGGAGCTGTTTTTT. Translation gives CSAALCTSGSRGTGELFF.